This TCR beta chain was sequenced for a study of CXCR3 chemokines and chemotherapy response in bladder cancer. Points on this clonotype: With a far larger clone one base away, a read error is the likely cause.

TCRdb recomputed calls from the PCR reads with MiXCR, one row per CDR3 protein. The data show about 1,700 distinct CDR3 sequences, 21% seen once. With V trimmed by 3 bases and J by 6 bases, 8 bases remained unmatched. CDR1 ENHRY and CDR2 SYGVKD come from the germline V gene. This CDR3 has 15 amino acids. V gene TRBV10-3 combines with J gene TRBJ1-5; TRBD1 matches at 7 bases. The receptor's source is a human donor with bladder cancer that did not respond to neoadjuvant chemotherapy. Sampling was conducted from a patient whose treatment included neoadjuvant chemotherapy. Here the CDR3 DNA reads TGTGCCATCAGTGAACGAGACAGGGTATCTCAGCCCCAGCATTTT. It encodes CAISERDRVSQPQHF.